This TCR beta chain came from a study of OX40 agonist ivuxolimab in advanced cancers. Across the study: Ivuxolimab, an agonistic anti-OX40 (CD134) antibody, was given to patients. The study reported partial responses in three patients: one hepatocellular carcinoma, two cutaneous melanoma. Study conclusions and caveats: Among T cells, CD8+ cells averaged more expanded clones than CD4+ cells.

Concerning this clone itself: Antigen unknown.

Repertoires were generated with immunoSEQ multiplex PCR, while TCRdb's copy carries only in-frame clones and drops some. The table includes over 85,000 clones, 91% detected once. CDR1 SGHKS and CDR2 YYEKEE come from the germline V gene (reference sequence). The CDR3 is made up of 17 amino acids. J lost 1 base, V lost 7 bases, and 13 bases had no gene match. The chain combines TRBV5-5 with TRBJ2-2; 7 positions match TRBD1. The input for sequencing was CD4+ or CD8+ T cells sorted from blood, taken in a trial of the OX40 agonist ivuxolimab. This receptor was identified in an adult with an advanced solid tumor such as melanoma, head and neck, liver or kidney cancer. The CDR3 coding sequence is TGTGCCAGCTCAGCCCAACCCGGGACAGTGAACACCGGGGAGCTGTTTTTT. It encodes CASSAQPGTVNTGELFF.